The clone carrying this T cell receptor (beta chain) was detected ten times or more. What it binds is unknown. Time point here: newly diagnosed GD, antithyroid drugs for less than 3 months. Generation of the TCR library employed RNA extracted from PBMCs. The data derive from a study of regulatory T cells in long-lasting Graves disease. General study findings and limits: In persistent patients, shared public clonotypes (roughly 2,700) outnumbered those in new patients (about 1,000).

iRepertoire HTBI primers and Arm-PCR of CDR3 regions built TCR beta libraries. Each CDR3 protein gets one entry after TCRdb re-called the multiplex PCR reads with MiXCR. The sample lists roughly 410,000 distinct CDR3 sequences; 15% were seen once. Germline V gives CDR1 SGHRS, CDR2 YFSETQ. The trim removed 4 bases at V and 2 bases at J, leaving 8 bases unmatched. The CDR3 sequence is 15 residues long. These data also featured in a second study, about T cells in Graves' hyperthyroidism and ophthalmopathy. This second report adds: A set of HTBI primers served as the primers for a first-round RT-PCR of the TCR CDR3.

This sequence originates from a woman aged 35 to 49 with Graves disease. The source was peripheral blood mononuclear cells (PBMCs), collected at new diagnosis, from a patient treated with antithyroid drugs. The chain combines TRBV5-1 with TRBJ2-5; 7 nucleotides line up with TRBD1. The chain's CDR3 is CASSPIPGQQETQYF. CDR3 sequence (DNA): TGCGCCAGCAGCCCGATACCGGGACAGCAAGAGACCCAGTACTTC.